This T cell receptor (beta chain) was recorded in a study of blood T cell repertoires in COVID-19. Turning to the study itself: Samples representing acute and convalescent COVID-19 were sourced from the United States, Italy and Spain. PBMCs, B-cell-depleted T cells, or T cells were the source of the cDNA or gDNA that made up the material.

V lost 5 bases, J lost 4 bases, and 12 bases lay in between. The CDR3 is 15 residues long. The germline gives CDR1 SGHVS, CDR2 FQNEAQ. Original analysis: Reference gene primer amplification yielded estimated nucleated cell counts. The table came from immunoSEQ multiplex PCR; TCRdb's copy has only in-frame clones and leaves some out. V and J calls and clone size follow that table, whereas D and trimming were derived from the DNA. The sample comprises over 150,000 clones, 75% to 80% of which are singletons, and around 24% rests with the top ten. The sequenced material came from peripheral blood. V usage is TRBV7-8 and J usage is TRBJ1-6, with unresolved D. This receptor was taken from a woman in her seventies with acute or convalescent COVID-19. The CDR3 loop reads CASSPVGSYNSPLHF. Here the CDR3 DNA reads TGTGCCAGCAGCCCTGTCGGGAGTTATAATTCACCCCTCCACTTT.